This TCR beta chain was observed in a study of response to subunit inactivated influenza vaccine. Details on this clonotype: The antigen is unknown.

Trimming left V 5 bases short and J 4 bases short, with 15 bases between. In germline, CDR1 is MNHNS, CDR2 SASEGT. This CDR3 has 14 amino acids. Findings and caveats of the study: Every seasonal influenza vaccination brings in few new T cells, the authors suggested.

TCRdb processed the RT-PCR reads anew with MiXCR; each CDR3 protein has one entry. The table has a few hundred thousand distinct CDR3 sequences, about 14% seen once. This material consisted of PBMCs from blood, taken 12 days after vaccination. The chain links TRBV6-1 to TRBJ2-7, with D perhaps TRBD1 (7 bases). The receptor was isolated from a middle-aged man who received an inactivated influenza vaccine. The CDR3 loop reads CASSPGAGGYEQYF. The CDR3 bases are TGTGCCAGCAGTCCCGGGGCAGGGGGGTACGAGCAGTACTTC.